This T cell receptor beta chain was recorded in a study of T-cell memory formation after mild COVID-19. Study-level background: The TCR clusters were mostly specific to one donor. Points from the study as a whole: Contracting CD4+ clones sat mainly in CM and EM; CD8+ in EMRA. CD4/CD8 balance held among clones contracting day 15 to 85, and later expanders leaned CD4+.

Germline values: CDR1 SGHDT, CDR2 YYEEEE. The CDR3 contains 15 residues. Trimming shortened V by 1 base and J by 4 bases, and 13 bases separated the two germline ends. This clonotype was observed a few times. As yet, its antigen is unknown. Constant-segment primers and 5'RACE yielded cDNA libraries for TCR alpha and TCR beta, each carrying sample barcodes and UMIs. From the 5' RACE reads, TCRdb called clonotypes with MiXCR, one entry per CDR3 protein. The top ten clones hold 12% of a sample with some 330,000 distinct CDR3 sequences, more than 20% of them seen once. The V and J genes are TRBV5-6 and TRBJ2-3; no definite D call. The TCR comes from an adult woman who had mild COVID-19 (a few samples of this study predate the infection). Cell type and time point are not known. The sample was PBMCs or a T cell subset sorted from them (not recorded which). CDR3 bases: TGTGCCAGCAGCTTGCGAAGGGCGCCCCCAGATACGCAGTATTTT. Translating it yields CASSLRRAPPDTQYF.